The present T cell receptor beta chain was sequenced within a study of blood T cells in healthy people across ages. Combining a sample-barcoded 5' primer with a J-beta primer mix, a second PCR ran for roughly 7 to 11 cycles. The study obtained at least 2.5 million CDR3-containing paired-end reads from every sample. Via MiXCR, TCRdb re-called the 5' RACE reads, giving one row per CDR3 protein. The sample has fewer than 650,000 distinct CDR3 sequences; about 28% are singletons. Every sample gave at least 5 micrograms of total RNA when it was extracted. The CDR3 runs 13 residues. Trimming removed 8 bases from V and 9 bases from J, with 17 bases in between. The sample was also linked to a second study, of T cells of mothers and their children. From that second work: Each child contributed some 3 million TCR beta CDR3 reads, while each mother contributed over 8 million.

Sequenced: blood. The chain recombines TRBV12-3 or TRBV12-4 with TRBJ1-5; perhaps TRBD1 as D (5 bases). The receptor comes from a boy aged 2-15 years in good health. The CDR3, as DNA: TGTGCCAGCCACAAGGGGCAACTCGGGCCCCAGCATTTT. Protein sequence: CASHKGQLGPQHF.